A selection of T cell receptor beta chains follows, all from one sample in a study of blood T cell repertoires in COVID-19. The table came from immunoSEQ multiplex PCR; TCRdb's copy has only in-frame clones and leaves some out. The sample records roughly 110,000 clones, roughly nine tenths being singletons. Sequencing was performed on peripheral blood. These receptors were collected from a man between 35 and 55 years old with acute or convalescent COVID-19. Both conserved end residues are part of each CDR3.

CDR3 protein: CASRYPRDTQYF
J gene: TRBJ2-3
V gene: TRBV6-5
CDR3 length: 12

CDR3 protein: CASNPGPGQYEQYF
J gene: TRBJ2-7
V gene: TRBV2
CDR3 length: 14

CDR3 protein: CASSEHPTRRGNTDTQYF
J gene: TRBJ2-3
V gene: TRBV10-1
CDR3 length: 18

CDR3 protein: CASSRGLAEQETQYF
J gene: TRBJ2-5
V gene: TRBV18
CDR3 length: 15

CDR3 protein: CATSRYGQAARVETQYF
J gene: TRBJ2-5
V gene: TRBV15
CDR3 length: 17

CDR3 protein: CASSLKAGEGTEAFF
J gene: TRBJ1-1
V gene: TRBV5-1
CDR3 length: 15

CDR3 protein: CASSYTRSTGELFF
J gene: TRBJ2-2
V gene: TRBV27
CDR3 length: 14

CDR3 protein: CATSQGQETQYF
J gene: TRBJ2-5
V gene: TRBV15
CDR3 length: 12

CDR3 protein: CASSPTSSGGELFF
J gene: TRBJ2-2
V gene: TRBV11-3
CDR3 length: 14

CDR3 protein: CASSIIDNWNNQPQHF
J gene: TRBJ1-5
V gene: TRBV19
CDR3 length: 16